This is a list of T cell receptor beta chains from one sample in a study of blood T cell repertoires in COVID-19. Clones were sequenced by immunoSEQ multiplex PCR, and TCRdb holds only the in-frame ones, with some missing. The sample records 170,000 or so clones, roughly 89% being singletons. The specimen was peripheral blood. These receptor sequences come from a woman aged 18-30 years who had recovered from COVID-19. CDR3s include the opening cysteine and the closing phenylalanine or tryptophan. A D gene is named only where the DNA matches it firmly. Size is omitted from some rows. Given values are once, few, many or a class for expanded clones.

CDR3 protein,CDR3 DNA,J gene,clone size,V gene,D gene
CASSISGSGSGNTIYF,TGTGCCAGTAGTATCAGTGGATCGGGATCTGGAAACACCATATATTTT,TRBJ1-3,.,TRBV19,.
CASSRTGGTAEAFF,TGTGCCAGCAGTCGGACAGGGGGGACGGCTGAAGCTTTCTTT,TRBJ1-1,.,TRBV6-1,TRBD1
CASSYHDRGGYTF,TGTGCCAGCAGTTACCATGACAGGGGCGGCTACACCTTC,TRBJ1-2,.,TRBV6-5,TRBD1
CASSYGTGVNTEAFF,TGTGCCAGCAGTTACGGGACGGGGGTGAACACTGAAGCTTTCTTT,TRBJ1-1,.,TRBV6-5,.
CASSHTPIAGAFETQYF,TGCGCCAGCAGCCATACCCCTATAGCGGGAGCCTTTGAGACCCAGTACTTC,TRBJ2-5,.,TRBV4-1,TRBD2
CASSQEGLAAFYEQYF,TGTGCCAGCAGCCAAGAGGGACTAGCGGCCTTCTACGAGCAGTACTTC,TRBJ2-7,.,TRBV3-1/TRBV3-2,TRBD2
CASSVEVDFSYNSPLHF,TGTGCCAGCAGCGTAGAGGTAGACTTCTCCTATAATTCACCCCTCCACTTT,TRBJ1-6,.,TRBV9,.
CSAYRVDTEAFF,TGCAGCGCTTACAGGGTAGACACTGAAGCTTTCTTT,TRBJ1-1,.,TRBV29-1,.
CASSQSYTGELFF,TGCGCCAGCAGCCAATCTTACACCGGGGAGCTGTTTTTT,TRBJ2-2,.,TRBV4-3,.
CASSAYPGVSSRNTIYF,TGTGCCAGCAGTGCATACCCAGGGGTTTCTAGTAGAAACACCATATATTTT,TRBJ1-3,.,TRBV6-1,.
CASSLVGGLANEQFF,TGTGCCAGCAGCTTAGTAGGAGGACTAGCCAATGAGCAGTTCTTC,TRBJ2-1,.,TRBV11-3,TRBD2
CASSPPGQGASPLHF,TGTGCCAGCTCACCACCGGGACAGGGTGCGTCACCCCTCCACTTT,TRBJ1-6,.,TRBV18,TRBD1
CASSLIQGSETQYF,TGTGCCAGCAGCTTAATTCAGGGGAGTGAGACCCAGTACTTC,TRBJ2-5,.,TRBV7-9,.
CASRHIGTEAFF,TGTGCCAGCCGCCATATCGGGACTGAAGCTTTCTTT,TRBJ1-1,.,TRBV2,.
CAWEPGLLNEQFF,TGTGCCTGGGAACCGGGACTGCTGAATGAGCAGTTCTTC,TRBJ2-1,.,TRBV30,.
CASSLRRDRGGLGYTF,TGTGCCAGCAGCCTACGCCGGGACAGGGGGGGCCTTGGCTACACCTTC,TRBJ1-2,.,TRBV11-1,TRBD1
CASSYLTSGGSRPYEQYF,TGTGCCAGCAGTTATCTTACTAGCGGGGGATCCCGACCCTACGAGCAGTACTTC,TRBJ2-7,.,TRBV7-9,TRBD2
CASSRGGPSNYGYTF,TGTGCCAGTAGTAGGGGAGGTCCCTCTAACTATGGCTACACCTTC,TRBJ1-2,once,TRBV19,.
CASSLAQSPFGGYTF,TGTGCCAGCAGCTTGGCTCAAAGCCCATTCGGTGGCTACACCTTC,TRBJ1-2,.,TRBV5-6,.
CASRVAGVDYGYTF,TGTGCCAGCAGGGTAGCGGGAGTAGACTATGGCTACACCTTC,TRBJ1-2,.,TRBV2,.
CASSRSGYTDTQYF,TGTGCCAGCAGTCGTAGCGGGTACACAGATACGCAGTATTTT,TRBJ2-3,few,TRBV2,TRBD2
CASSQAGGGYTF,TGCGCCAGCAGCCAAGCCGGGGGGGGCTACACCTTC,TRBJ1-2,.,TRBV4-3,.
CSVGGGSNQPQHF,TGCAGCGTTGGGGGCGGTAGCAATCAGCCCCAGCATTTT,TRBJ1-5,few,TRBV29-1,.
CSATRGSPLHF,TGCAGTGCTACAAGAGGTTCACCCCTCCACTTT,TRBJ1-6,.,TRBV20-1,.
CASTHGENTEAFF,TGTGCCAGCACCCACGGAGAGAACACTGAAGCTTTCTTT,TRBJ1-1,.,TRBV2,.
CASSPAGGTTEAFF,TGTGCCAGCAGCCCGGCAGGGGGGACCACTGAAGCTTTCTTT,TRBJ1-1,.,TRBV7-3,TRBD1
CASSLVGLLSTDTQYF,TGTGCCAGCAGCTTGGTGGGACTACTTAGCACAGATACGCAGTATTTT,TRBJ2-3,once,TRBV5-8,TRBD2
CASSSSGGAGETQYF,TGTGCCAGCAGCTCTAGTGGTGGGGCTGGGGAGACCCAGTACTTC,TRBJ2-5,.,TRBV7-6,.
CASSERNRDNSPLHF,TGTGCCAGCAGTGAACGCAACAGGGACAATTCACCCCTCCACTTT,TRBJ1-6,.,TRBV2,.
CAISDRRDNNQPQHF,TGTGCCATCAGTGACCGCCGGGACAACAATCAGCCCCAGCATTTT,TRBJ1-5,.,TRBV10-3,.
CATSRGGQGPYNGYTF,TGTGCCACCAGCAGAGGCGGGCAGGGGCCTTATAATGGCTACACCTTC,TRBJ1-2,.,TRBV15,.
CASTQGASGANVLTF,TGCGCCAGCACTCAGGGGGCTTCTGGGGCCAACGTCCTGACTTTC,TRBJ2-6,.,TRBV5-1,TRBD1
CASSVNYRDRANYGYTF,TGTGCCAGCAGCGTGAACTACCGGGACAGAGCTAACTATGGCTACACCTTC,TRBJ1-2,.,TRBV9,TRBD1
CASSPGGSSYNEQFF,TGTGCCAGCAGTCCGGGGGGGAGCTCCTACAATGAGCAGTTCTTC,TRBJ2-1,.,TRBV6-5,TRBD2
CASSHLGQLNNEKLFF,TGTGCCAGCAGCCACCTGGGACAATTGAATAATGAAAAACTGTTTTTT,TRBJ1-4,.,TRBV3-1/TRBV3-2,.
CASSESQGDYGYTF,TGTGCCAGCAGTGAATCCCAGGGGGACTATGGCTACACCTTC,TRBJ1-2,few,TRBV25-1,TRBD1
CASSLQGPNTEAFF,TGTGCCAGCTCTTTACAGGGTCCGAACACTGAAGCTTTCTTT,TRBJ1-1,.,TRBV6-5,.
CASSLDGGNSPLHF,TGCGCCAGCAGCTTGGATGGAGGGAATTCACCCCTCCACTTT,TRBJ1-6,.,TRBV5-1,.
CASSSRHPTKPYNEQFF,TGTGCCAGCAGCTCAAGACACCCTACAAAACCCTACAATGAGCAGTTCTTC,TRBJ2-1,.,TRBV7-6,.